This TCR beta chain was obtained from a study of shared T cell receptors in the human thymus. Trimming took off 3 bases at V and 1 base at J, with 9 bases between the two ends. CDR1 MDHEN and CDR2 SYDVKM come from the germline V gene. The CDR3 covers 14 residues. Clones were sequenced by immunoSEQ multiplex PCR, and TCRdb holds only the in-frame ones, with some missing. The sample yields 600,000 to 900,000 clones, roughly 88% seen once. The same specimen was also included in a second study, on human thymus T cells. This second study notes: Thymic and blood repertoires appeared to show biased V and J gene usage. Thymic TCR repertoires of unrelated people reportedly overlapped highly.

The sequence derives from a girl in the first two years of life with a congenital heart defect. The source material was thymocytes. The chain uses TRBV28 and TRBJ1-1; no firm D call. The CDR3, as DNA: TGTGCCAGCAGTTTGACACAGAAGAACACTGAAGCTTTCTTT. Its protein product is CASSLTQKNTEAFF.